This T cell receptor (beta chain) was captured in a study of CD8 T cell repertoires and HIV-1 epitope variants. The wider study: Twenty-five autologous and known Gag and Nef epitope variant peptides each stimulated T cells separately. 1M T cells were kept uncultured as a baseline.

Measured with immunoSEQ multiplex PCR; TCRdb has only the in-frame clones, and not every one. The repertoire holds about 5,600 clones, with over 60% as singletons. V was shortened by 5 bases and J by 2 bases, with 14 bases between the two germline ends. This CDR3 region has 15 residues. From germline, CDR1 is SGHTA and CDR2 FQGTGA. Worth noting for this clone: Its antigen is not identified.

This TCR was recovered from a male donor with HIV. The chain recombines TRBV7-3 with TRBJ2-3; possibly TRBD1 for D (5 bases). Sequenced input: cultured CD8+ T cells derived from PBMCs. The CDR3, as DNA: TGTGCCAGCAGCCCTTTGGGCAGGGACACAGATACGCAGTATTTT. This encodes CASSPLGRDTDTQYF.